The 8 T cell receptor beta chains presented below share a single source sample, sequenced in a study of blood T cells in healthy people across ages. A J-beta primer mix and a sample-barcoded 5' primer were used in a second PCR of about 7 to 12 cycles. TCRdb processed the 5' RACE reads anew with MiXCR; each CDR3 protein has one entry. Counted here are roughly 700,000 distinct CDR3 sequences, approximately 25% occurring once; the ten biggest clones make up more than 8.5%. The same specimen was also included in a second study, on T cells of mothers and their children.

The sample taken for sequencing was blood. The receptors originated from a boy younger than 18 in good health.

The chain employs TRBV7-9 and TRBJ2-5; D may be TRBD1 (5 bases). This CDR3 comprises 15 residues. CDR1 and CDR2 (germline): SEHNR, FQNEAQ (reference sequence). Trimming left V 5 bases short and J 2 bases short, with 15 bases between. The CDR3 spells CASSPLPGAQETQYF. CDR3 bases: TGTGCCAGCAGCCCCCTGCCTGGGGCACAAGAGACCCAGTACTTC.

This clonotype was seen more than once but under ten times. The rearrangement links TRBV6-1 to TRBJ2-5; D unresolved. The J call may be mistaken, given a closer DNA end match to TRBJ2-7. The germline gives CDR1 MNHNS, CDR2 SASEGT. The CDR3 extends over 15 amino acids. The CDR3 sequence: CASRPQKGSSYEQYF. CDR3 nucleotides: TGTGCCAGCAGACCCCAAAAGGGCAGCTCCTACGAGCAGTACTTC.

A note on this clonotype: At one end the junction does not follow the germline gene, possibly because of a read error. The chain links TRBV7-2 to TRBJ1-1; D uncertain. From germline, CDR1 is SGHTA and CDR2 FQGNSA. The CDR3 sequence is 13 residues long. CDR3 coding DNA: TGTGCCAGCAGCTTAGGGTCGAACACTGGAGCTTTCTTT. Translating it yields CASSLGSNTGAFF.

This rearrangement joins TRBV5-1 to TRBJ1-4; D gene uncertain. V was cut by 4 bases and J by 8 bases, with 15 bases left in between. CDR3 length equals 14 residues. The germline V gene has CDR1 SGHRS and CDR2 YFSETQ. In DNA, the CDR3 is TGCGCCAGCAGCGATCTCGGGGTCGAGGAAAAACTGTTTTTT. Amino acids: CASSDLGVEEKLFF.

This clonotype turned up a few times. The DNA of the CDR3 is TGTGCCAGCAGTTTGAGGGGGGAGAGTGAAGCTTTCTTT. It codes for CASSLRGESEAFF. The rearrangement uses TRBV12-3 or TRBV12-4 and TRBJ1-1; perhaps TRBD1 as D (6 bases). V lost 3 bases to trimming and J lost 7 bases, with 12 bases between them. The CDR3 contains 13 residues.

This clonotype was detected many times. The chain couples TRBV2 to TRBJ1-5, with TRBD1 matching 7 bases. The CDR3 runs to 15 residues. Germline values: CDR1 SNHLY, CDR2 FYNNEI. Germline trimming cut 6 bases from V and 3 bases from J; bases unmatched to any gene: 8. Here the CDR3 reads CASRGRGRDNQPQHF. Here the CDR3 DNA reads TGTGCCAGCAGGGGTAGGGGGCGCGACAATCAGCCCCAGCATTTT.

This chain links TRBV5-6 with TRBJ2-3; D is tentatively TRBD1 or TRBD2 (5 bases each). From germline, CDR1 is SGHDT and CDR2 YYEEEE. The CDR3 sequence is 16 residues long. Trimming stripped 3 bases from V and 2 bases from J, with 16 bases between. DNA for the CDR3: TGTGCCAGCAGCTGGGGACCGGGCGCCACCACAGATACGCAGTATTTT. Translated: CASSWGPGATTDTQYF.

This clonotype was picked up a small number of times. The CDR3 reads CASRLTGRNTEAFF. The CDR3, as DNA: TGTGCCAGCAGACTGACAGGGAGGAACACTGAAGCTTTCTTT. V is TRBV7-8 and J is TRBJ1-1; 7 positions match TRBD1. Germline V gene lookup returns CDR1 SGHVS and CDR2 FQNEAQ. The CDR3 is made up of 14 amino acids. V dropped 6 bases and J dropped 1; count of bases not matched to a gene: 5.